Presented here are 17 T cell receptor beta chains from one specimen sequenced in a study of T cell repertoires in cytomegalovirus infection. From the reads, TCRdb called clonotypes with MiXCR, one entry per CDR3 protein. The profile shows 300,000 to 450,000 distinct CDR3 sequences, over 15% of them singletons. The sample was PBMCs. All receptors come from a human donor in good health (CMV status not recorded). Some clones in this sample may be carry-over from other donors' samples.

The V call is TRBV5-6, the J call TRBJ1-6, with no clear D. Trimming stripped 4 bases from V and 9 bases from J, with 14 bases between. The CDR3 spans 14 residues. Per germline, CDR1 SGHDT and CDR2 YYEEEE. Here the CDR3 reads CASSPIEYGSPLHF. Written as DNA, the CDR3 is TGTGCCAGCAGCCCCATAGAATACGGTTCACCCCTCCACTTT. Supplemented by reference TRBV5-6 and TRBJ1-6, the full variable domain reads DAGVTQSPTHLIKTRGQQVTLRCSPKSGHDTVSWYQQALGQGPQFIFQYYEEEERQRGNFPDRFSGHQFPNYSSELNVNALLLGDSALYLCASSPIEYGSPLHFGNGTRLTVT.

The CDR3 sequence: CATSRDRGSPLHF. CDR3 DNA sequence: TGTGCCACCAGCCGTGACAGGGGGTCCCCCCTCCACTTT. This chain connects TRBV24-1 to TRBJ1-6; 9 bases agree with TRBD1. The trim removed 7 bases at V and 13 bases at J, leaving 7 bases unmatched. CDR3 length: 13 residues. The germline V gene encodes CDR1 KGHDR and CDR2 SFDVKD.

The chain employs TRBV5-4 and TRBJ1-4; D unresolved. Germline CDR1 reads SGHNT; CDR2 reads YYREEE (reference sequence). V gave up 3 bases and J gave up 0 bases, with 15 bases separating them. The CDR3 has 17 residues. CDR3 DNA: TGTGCCAGCAGCTCAGACCCTATATTGGCAACTAATGAAAAACTGTTTTTT. It yields the protein CASSSDPILATNEKLFF. The variable domain in full, with the rest retrieved from reference TRBV5-4 and TRBJ1-4, is ETGVTQSPTHLIKTRGQQVTLRCSSQSGHNTVSWYQQALGQGPQFIFQYYREEENGRGNFPPRFSGLQFPNYSSELNVNALELDDSALYLCASSSDPILATNEKLFFGSGTQLSVL.

This clonotype has at least ten counts. The V call is TRBV7-2, the J call TRBJ2-7; TRBD2 matches at 7 bases. V lost 2 bases to trimming and J lost 6 bases; unmatched junction nucleotides: 10. This CDR3 is 15 amino acids long. Per germline, CDR1 SGHTA and CDR2 FQGNSA. CDR3 coding DNA: TGTGCCAGCAGCTTAAAGGTGGGAGGGCCCCTCGAGCAGTACTTC. Translating it yields CASSLKVGGPLEQYF.

This clonotype showed up many times. The chain joins TRBV7-2 to TRBJ2-5; TRBD2 matches at 8 bases. Germline V gene sequence: CDR1 SGHTA, CDR2 FQGNSA. J gave up 9 bases and V 0 bases, and 9 bases lay outside the gene matches. The CDR3 has 15 residues. In DNA form, the CDR3 reads TGTGCCAGCAGCTTAGCGGGAGCGGGAGTGGATTCCCAGTACTTC. Protein: CASSLAGAGVDSQYF.

This clonotype was observed at least ten times. The V call is TRBV6-6, the J call TRBJ1-1; D ambiguous. Germline CDR1 is MNHNY and CDR2 is SVGAGI (reference sequence). The V gene lost 2 bases and the J gene lost 7 bases, with 2 bases spanning the gap. This CDR3 contains 10 residues. DNA for the CDR3: TGTGCCAGCAGTTACAATGAAGCTTTCTTT. The encoded protein is CASSYNEAFF.

This clonotype was recorded many times. V gene TRBV5-1 combines with J gene TRBJ2-5; D may be TRBD1 (6 bases). The germline V gene encodes CDR1 SGHRS and CDR2 YFSETQ. This CDR3 has 14 amino acids. V was trimmed by 0 bases and J by 4 bases, leaving 10 bases between them. CDR3 region: CASSLAGEGETQYF. Here the CDR3 DNA reads TGCGCCAGCAGCTTGGCAGGGGAAGGAGAGACCCAGTACTTC.

The V and J genes are TRBV18 and TRBJ2-1; D gene uncertain. Germline V lookup: CDR1 KGHSH, CDR2 LQKENI. Trimming took off 3 bases at V and 5 bases at J, with 8 bases between the two ends. This CDR3 has 13 amino acids. The CDR3 nucleotides are TGTGCCAGCTCACCGGCTAGGAACAATGAGCAGTTCTTC. Protein: CASSPARNNEQFF.

This clonotype showed up many times. The chain uses TRBV12-3 or TRBV12-4 and TRBJ2-5; D not certain. Trimming pared 4 bases from V and 0 bases from J, leaving 12 bases between. The CDR3 extends over 15 amino acids. This chain's CDR3 is CASSSRRVYQETQYF. The CDR3 DNA reads as TGTGCCAGCAGTTCTAGAAGGGTGTACCAAGAGACCCAGTACTTC.

The genes are TRBV7-9 and TRBJ1-6; D remains unclear. The CDR3 loop spans 14 amino acids. V shed 7 bases and J shed 8 bases, with 15 bases lying between them. The germline gives CDR1 SEHNR, CDR2 FQNEAQ (reference sequence). The CDR3 region has the DNA TGTGCCAGCACCCTTACGGGTTCGGATTCACCCCTCCACTTT. Translating gives CASTLTGSDSPLHF.

V is TRBV14 and J is TRBJ2-3; D is possibly TRBD2 (7 bases). Germline loops: CDR1 SGHDN, CDR2 FVKESK. The CDR3 is made up of 16 amino acids. V was clipped by 1 base and J by 1 base, with 12 bases between them. The chain's CDR3 is CASSQVRGGGTDTQYF. DNA for the CDR3: TGTGCCAGCAGCCAAGTCAGGGGAGGGGGCACAGATACGCAGTATTTT.

This chain links TRBV12-3 or TRBV12-4 with TRBJ2-6, with TRBD2 as a possible D gene (5 bases). V lost 7 bases, J lost 0 bases, and 10 bases lay in between. This CDR3 has 15 amino acids. The CDR3 sequence is CASTRDSSGANVLTF. The CDR3 nucleotides are TGTGCCAGCACCCGGGATAGCTCTGGGGCCAACGTCCTGACTTTC.

This clonotype has ten or more counts. The V gene is TRBV7-6, the J gene TRBJ1-4; D gene uncertain. Germline lookup yields CDR1 SGHVS and CDR2 FNYEAQ. The V end was cut by 1 base, the J end by 7 bases, with 16 bases between. This CDR3 is 16 amino acids long. CDR3 nucleotides: TGTGCCAGCAGCTTAGAGGCCACCACCCTTGTTGAAAAACTGTTTTTT. Protein product: CASSLEATTLVEKLFF. The full variable domain, rest sourced from reference TRBV7-6 and TRBJ1-4, is GAGVSQSPRYKVTKRGQDVALRCDPISGHVSLYWYRQALGQGPEFLTYFNYEAQQDKSGLPNDRFSAERPEGSISTLTIQRTEQRDSAMYRCASSLEATTLVEKLFFGSGTQLSVL.

This clonotype was detected many times. The chain joins TRBV27 to TRBJ2-6; unclear D gene. CDR3 length: 13 residues. Deletions cut 4 bases from V and 2 bases from J, with 3 bases between. CDR1 and CDR2 (germline): MNHEY, SMNVEV (reference sequence). CDR3 amino acids: CASSSPGANVLTF. In DNA form, the CDR3 reads TGTGCCAGCAGTTCCCCTGGGGCCAACGTCCTGACTTTC.

This clonotype was counted many times. V gene TRBV7-2 combines with J gene TRBJ2-5, with 9 positions matching TRBD2. Germline V gives CDR1 SGHTA, CDR2 FQGNSA. V shed 4 bases, J shed 5 bases, and the junction held 11 bases outside the gene matches. The CDR3 has 16 residues. CDR3 DNA: TGTGCCAGCAGCTCTAGTCGGGCTAGCGGGATCGAGACCCAGTACTTC. It specifies CASSSSRASGIETQYF.

Many counts were recorded for this clonotype. V is TRBV11-2 and J is TRBJ2-7; unclear D gene. Germline V gene sequence: CDR1 SGHAT, CDR2 FQNNGV. The ends were cut back, 4 bases at V and 5 bases at J, with 18 bases in the middle. The CDR3 is made up of 15 amino acids. The CDR3 reads CASSSIRSLLDEQYF. The CDR3 bases are TGTGCCAGCAGCTCCATCCGGTCCTTGCTCGACGAGCAGTACTTC.

This clonotype occurred many times. This chain connects TRBV7-2 to TRBJ1-1; 8 bases are a match to TRBD1. Germline assignment: CDR1 SGHTA and CDR2 FQGNSA. The CDR3 spans 15 residues. Trimming removed 3 bases from V and 0 bases from J; junction bases left unmatched: 3. For the CDR3, the DNA is TGTGCCAGCAGCTTTTGGACAGGGTTGAACACTGAAGCTTTCTTT. Its translation: CASSFWTGLNTEAFF.